This T cell receptor (beta chain) was captured by sequencing in a study of cytomegalovirus exposure and HLA in healthy donors. In the PCR, 60 Vbeta and 13 Jbeta primers were used. TCRdb's table, derived via immunoSEQ multiplex PCR, lists solely in-frame clones and lacks some. The data hold some 65,000 clones, with over 50% observed a single time. The study, taken as a whole, reports: It was assumed in the presence/absence analyses that sequencing depth was roughly uniform across donors. Researchers reported in a later analysis that common viral pathogens appeared linked to several top clusters. By a later analysis, the bulk of CMV-associated TCR beta chains appeared HLA-restricted.

Each donor was healthy, and each was a bone marrow donor. Germline-derived CDR1 and CDR2 are MGHDK and SYGVNS. The CDR3 extends over 12 amino acids. V lost 6 bases to trimming and J lost 4 bases, with 7 bases between them. This clone was seen more than once but under ten times. What it recognizes is unknown. The sample was PBMCs. The chain couples TRBV25-1 to TRBJ1-5; D may be TRBD1 (5 bases). The clonotype was recovered from a man aged 25 to 45 in good health and CMV-seronegative. In nucleotides, the CDR3 is TGTGCCAGCAGCGGGGGAAATCAGCCCCAGCATTTT. This gives the protein CASSGGNQPQHF.